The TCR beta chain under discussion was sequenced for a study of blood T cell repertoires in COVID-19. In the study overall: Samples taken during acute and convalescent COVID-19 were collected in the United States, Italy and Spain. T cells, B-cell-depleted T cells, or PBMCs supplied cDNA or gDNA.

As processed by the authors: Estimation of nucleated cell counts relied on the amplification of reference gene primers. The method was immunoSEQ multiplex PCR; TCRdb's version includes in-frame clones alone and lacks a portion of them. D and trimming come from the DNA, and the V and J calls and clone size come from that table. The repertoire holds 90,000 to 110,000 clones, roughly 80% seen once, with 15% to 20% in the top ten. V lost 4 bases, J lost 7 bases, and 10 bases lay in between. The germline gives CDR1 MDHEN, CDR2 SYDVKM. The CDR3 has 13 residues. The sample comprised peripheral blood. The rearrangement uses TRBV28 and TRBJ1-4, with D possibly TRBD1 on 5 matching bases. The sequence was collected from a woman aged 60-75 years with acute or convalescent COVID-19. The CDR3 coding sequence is TGTGCCAGCAGTTCCGGGGGGAGTGAAAAACTGTTTTTT. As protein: CASSSGGSEKLFF.